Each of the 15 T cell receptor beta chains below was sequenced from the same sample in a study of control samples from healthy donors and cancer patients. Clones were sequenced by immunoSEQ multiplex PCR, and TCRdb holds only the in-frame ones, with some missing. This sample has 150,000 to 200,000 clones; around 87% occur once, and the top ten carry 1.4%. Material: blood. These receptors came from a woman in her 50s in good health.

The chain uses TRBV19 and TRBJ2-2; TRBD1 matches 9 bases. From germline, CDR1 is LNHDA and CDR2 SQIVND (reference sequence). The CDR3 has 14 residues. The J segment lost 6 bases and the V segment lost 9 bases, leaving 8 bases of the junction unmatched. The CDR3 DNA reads TGTGCCAGCCAGGGACAGGGACACTCCGGGGAGCTGTTTTTT. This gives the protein CASQGQGHSGELFF. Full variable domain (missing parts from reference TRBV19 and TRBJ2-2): DGGITQSPKYLFRKEGQNVTLSCEQNLNHDAMYWYRQDPGQGLRLIYYSQIVNDFQKGDIAEGYSVSREKKESFPLTVTSAQKNPTAFYLCASQGQGHSGELFFGEGSRLTVL.

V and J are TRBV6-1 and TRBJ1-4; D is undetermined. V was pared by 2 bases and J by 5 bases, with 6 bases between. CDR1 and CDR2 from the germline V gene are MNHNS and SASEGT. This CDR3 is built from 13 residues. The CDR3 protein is CASSETPNEKLFF. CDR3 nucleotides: TGTGCCAGCAGTGAAACCCCGAATGAAAAACTGTTTTTT.

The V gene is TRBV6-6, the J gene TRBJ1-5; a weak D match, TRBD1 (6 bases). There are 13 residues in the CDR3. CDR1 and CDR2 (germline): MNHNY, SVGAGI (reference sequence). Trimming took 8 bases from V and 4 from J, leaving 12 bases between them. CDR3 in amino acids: CASVDSRNQPQHF. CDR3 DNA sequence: TGTGCCAGCGTGGACAGCCGAAATCAGCCCCAGCATTTT.

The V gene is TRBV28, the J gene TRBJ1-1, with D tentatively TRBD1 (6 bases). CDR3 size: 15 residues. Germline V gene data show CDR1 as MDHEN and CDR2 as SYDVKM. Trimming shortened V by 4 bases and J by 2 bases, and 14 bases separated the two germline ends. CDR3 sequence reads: CASSSWDTINTEAFF. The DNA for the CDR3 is TGTGCCAGCAGTTCCTGGGACACTATTAACACTGAAGCTTTCTTT.

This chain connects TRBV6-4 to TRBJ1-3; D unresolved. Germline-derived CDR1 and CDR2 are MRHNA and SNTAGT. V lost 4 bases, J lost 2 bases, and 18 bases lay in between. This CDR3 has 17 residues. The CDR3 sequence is CASSAPPGPLTGNTIYF. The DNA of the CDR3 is TGTGCCAGCAGTGCCCCCCCCGGGCCCCTGACTGGAAACACCATATATTTT.

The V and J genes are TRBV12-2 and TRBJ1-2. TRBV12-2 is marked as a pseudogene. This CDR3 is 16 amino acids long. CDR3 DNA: TGTGCAAGTCGCTTAGGGGGACTCCAGCTCCACTATGGCTACACCTTC. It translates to CASRLGGLQLHYGYTF.

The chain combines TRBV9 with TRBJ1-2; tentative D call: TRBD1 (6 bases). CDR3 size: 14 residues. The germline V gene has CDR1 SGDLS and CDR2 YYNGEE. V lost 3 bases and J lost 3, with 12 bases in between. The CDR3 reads CASSAGPGDYGYTF. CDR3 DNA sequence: TGTGCCAGCAGCGCCGGACCAGGGGACTATGGCTACACCTTC.

In DNA, the CDR3 is TGCGCCAGCGGAGGCGGGGGGACCGCCTACGAGCAGTACTTC. This gives the protein CASGGGGTAYEQYF. The chain recombines TRBV5-1 with TRBJ2-7; the match to TRBD2 covers 8 bases. The CDR3 contains 14 residues. The junction had 8 bases not matched to a gene; V was cut back by 7 bases and J by 2 bases. Germline V gene data show CDR1 as SGHRS and CDR2 as YFSETQ.

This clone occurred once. CDR3 nucleotide sequence: TGCGCCAGCATGTGGCAGGGGAGCCAAGAGACCCAGTACTTC. Translating gives CASMWQGSQETQYF. The chain recombines TRBV5-1 with TRBJ2-5, with a weak D call TRBD1 (6 bases). The V gene lost 6 bases and the J gene lost 1 base, with 13 bases spanning the gap. Germline V lookup: CDR1 SGHRS, CDR2 YFSETQ. The CDR3 covers 14 residues.

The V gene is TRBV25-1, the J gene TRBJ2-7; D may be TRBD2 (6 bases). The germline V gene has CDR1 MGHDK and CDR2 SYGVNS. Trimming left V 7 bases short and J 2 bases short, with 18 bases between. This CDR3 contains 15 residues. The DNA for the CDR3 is TGTGCCAGCACCCCACCGGGGGTCGCAACCTACGAGCAGTACTTC. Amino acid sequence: CASTPPGVATYEQYF.

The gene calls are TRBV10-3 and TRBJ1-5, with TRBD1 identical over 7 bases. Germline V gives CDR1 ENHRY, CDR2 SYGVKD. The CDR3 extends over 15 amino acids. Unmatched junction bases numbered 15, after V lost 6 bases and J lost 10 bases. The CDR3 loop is CAIRAQGGNSGPQHF. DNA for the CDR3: TGTGCCATCAGGGCCCAGGGGGGCAACTCGGGCCCCCAGCATTTT.

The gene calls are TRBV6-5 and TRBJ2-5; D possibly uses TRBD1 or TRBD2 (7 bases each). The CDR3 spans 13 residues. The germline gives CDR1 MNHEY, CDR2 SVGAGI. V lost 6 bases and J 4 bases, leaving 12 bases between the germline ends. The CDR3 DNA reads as TGTGCCAGCAGAGCCAGGGGGGGAGAGACCCAGTACTTC. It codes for CASRARGGETQYF.

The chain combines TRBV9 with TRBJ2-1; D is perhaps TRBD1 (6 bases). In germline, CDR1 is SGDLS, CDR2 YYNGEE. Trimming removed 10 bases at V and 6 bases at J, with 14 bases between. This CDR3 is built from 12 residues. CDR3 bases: TGTGCCGGGGTAATGGGGGCCAATGAGCAGTTCTTC. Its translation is CAGVMGANEQFF.

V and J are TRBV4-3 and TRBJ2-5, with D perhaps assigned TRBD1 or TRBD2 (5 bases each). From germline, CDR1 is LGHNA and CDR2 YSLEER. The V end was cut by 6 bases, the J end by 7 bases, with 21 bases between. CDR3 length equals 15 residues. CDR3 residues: CASSQDGVERGTQYF. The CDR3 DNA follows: TGCGCCAGCAGTCAGGACGGGGTGGAGAGGGGGACCCAGTACTTC.

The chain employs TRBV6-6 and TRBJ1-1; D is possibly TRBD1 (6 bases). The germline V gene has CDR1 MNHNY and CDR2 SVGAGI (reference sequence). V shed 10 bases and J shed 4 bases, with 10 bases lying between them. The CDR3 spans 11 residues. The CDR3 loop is CAIRGPTEAFF. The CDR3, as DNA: TGTGCCATCAGGGGCCCCACTGAAGCTTTCTTT.